This T cell receptor beta chain emerged from a study of beta chain features in type 1 diabetes. Investigators reverse transcribed all isolated RNA, so they sequenced expressed TCRB transcripts. Assay used: immunoSEQ multiplex PCR; TCRdb lists only in-frame clones, some missing. The sample lists approximately 100,000 clones, around 40% occurring once. V shed 0 bases and J shed 9 bases, with 15 bases lying between them. The CDR3 sequence is 14 residues long. Germline V CDR1 and CDR2: SGHDN, FVKESK. This clone came up a few times. The sequenced sample consisted of stem cell memory CD4+ T cells from blood. The receptor's source is a woman aged 18-30 years in good health. V and J are TRBV14 and TRBJ2-7; no clear D. The CDR3 DNA reads TGTGCCAGCAGCCAAGATAGGCGGCAAAGGCCGCAGTACTTC. It yields the protein CASSQDRRQRPQYF.